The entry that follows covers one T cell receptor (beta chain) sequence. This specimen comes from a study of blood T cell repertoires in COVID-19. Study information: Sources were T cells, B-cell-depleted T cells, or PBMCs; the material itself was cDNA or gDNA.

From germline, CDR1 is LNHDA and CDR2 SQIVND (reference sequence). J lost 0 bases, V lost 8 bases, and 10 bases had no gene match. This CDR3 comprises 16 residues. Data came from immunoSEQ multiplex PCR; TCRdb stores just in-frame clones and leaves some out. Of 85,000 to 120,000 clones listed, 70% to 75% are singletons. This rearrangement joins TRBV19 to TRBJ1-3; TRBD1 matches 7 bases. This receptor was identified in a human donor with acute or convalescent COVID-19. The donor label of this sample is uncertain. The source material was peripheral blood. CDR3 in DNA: TGTGCCAGTGGGCGGACAGGTATTGTCTCTGGAAACACCATATATTTT. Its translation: CASGRTGIVSGNTIYF. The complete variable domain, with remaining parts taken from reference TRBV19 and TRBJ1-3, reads DGGITQSPKYLFRKEGQNVTLSCEQNLNHDAMYWYRQDPGQGLRLIYYSQIVNDFQKGDIAEGYSVSREKKESFPLTVTSAQKNPTAFYLCASGRTGIVSGNTIYFGEGSWLTVV.